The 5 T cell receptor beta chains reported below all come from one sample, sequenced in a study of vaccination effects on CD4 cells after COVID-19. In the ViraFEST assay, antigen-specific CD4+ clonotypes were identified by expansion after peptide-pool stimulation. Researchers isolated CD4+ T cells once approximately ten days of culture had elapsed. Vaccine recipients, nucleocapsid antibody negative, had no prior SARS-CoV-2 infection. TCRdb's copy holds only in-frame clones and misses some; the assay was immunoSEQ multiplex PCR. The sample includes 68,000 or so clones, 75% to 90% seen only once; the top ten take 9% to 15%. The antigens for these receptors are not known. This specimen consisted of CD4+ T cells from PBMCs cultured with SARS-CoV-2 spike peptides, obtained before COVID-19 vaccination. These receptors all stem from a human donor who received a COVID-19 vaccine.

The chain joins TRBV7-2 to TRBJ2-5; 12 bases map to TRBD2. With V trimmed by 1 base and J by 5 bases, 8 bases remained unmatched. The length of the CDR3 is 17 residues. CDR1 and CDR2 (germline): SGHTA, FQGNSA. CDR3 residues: CASSLVASGGARETQYF. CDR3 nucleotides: TGTGCCAGCAGCTTAGTAGCTAGCGGGGGGGCACGGGAGACCCAGTACTTC.

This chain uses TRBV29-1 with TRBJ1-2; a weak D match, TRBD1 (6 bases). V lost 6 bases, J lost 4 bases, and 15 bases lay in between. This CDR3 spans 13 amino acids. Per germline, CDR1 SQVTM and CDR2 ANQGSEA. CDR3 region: CSVRTDSFYGYTF. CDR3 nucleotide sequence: TGCAGCGTAAGAACGGACAGCTTCTATGGCTACACCTTC.

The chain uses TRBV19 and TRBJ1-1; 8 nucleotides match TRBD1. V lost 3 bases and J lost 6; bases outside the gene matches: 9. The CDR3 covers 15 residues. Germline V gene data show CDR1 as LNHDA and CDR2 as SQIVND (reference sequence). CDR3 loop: CASSITETGAPEAFF. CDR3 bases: TGTGCCAGTAGTATCACCGAGACAGGGGCCCCTGAAGCTTTCTTT.

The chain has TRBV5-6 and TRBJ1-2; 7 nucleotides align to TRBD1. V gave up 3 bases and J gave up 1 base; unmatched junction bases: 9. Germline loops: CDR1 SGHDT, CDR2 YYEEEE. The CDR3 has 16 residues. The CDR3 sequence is CASSWDIQGINYGYTF. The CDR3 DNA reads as TGTGCCAGCAGCTGGGATATACAGGGGATTAACTATGGCTACACCTTC.

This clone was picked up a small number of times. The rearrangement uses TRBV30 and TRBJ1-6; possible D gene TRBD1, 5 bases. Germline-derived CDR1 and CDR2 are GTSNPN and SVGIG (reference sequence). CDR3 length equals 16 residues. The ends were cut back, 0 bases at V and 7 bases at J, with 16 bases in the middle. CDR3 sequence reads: CAWSVGTAGKNSPLHF. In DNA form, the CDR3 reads TGTGCCTGGAGTGTCGGGACCGCCGGTAAAAATTCACCCCTCCACTTT.